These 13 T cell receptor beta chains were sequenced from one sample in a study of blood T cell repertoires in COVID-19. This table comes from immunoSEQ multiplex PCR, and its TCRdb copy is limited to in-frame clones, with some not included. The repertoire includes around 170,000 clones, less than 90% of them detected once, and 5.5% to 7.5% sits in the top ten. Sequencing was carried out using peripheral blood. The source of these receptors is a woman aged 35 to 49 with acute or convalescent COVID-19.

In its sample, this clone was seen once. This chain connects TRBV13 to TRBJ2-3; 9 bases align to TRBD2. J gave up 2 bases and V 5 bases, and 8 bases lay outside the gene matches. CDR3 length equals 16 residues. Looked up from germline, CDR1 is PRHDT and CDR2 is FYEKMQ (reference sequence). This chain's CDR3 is CASSGPSGETTDTQYF. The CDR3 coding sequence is TGTGCCAGCAGCGGGCCTAGCGGGGAGACCACAGATACGCAGTATTTT.

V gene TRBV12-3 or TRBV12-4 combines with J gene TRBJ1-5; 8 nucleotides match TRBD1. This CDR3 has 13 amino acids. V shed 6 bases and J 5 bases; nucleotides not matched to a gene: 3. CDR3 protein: CASSPDRDQPQHF. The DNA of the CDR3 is TGTGCCAGCAGCCCGGACAGGGATCAGCCCCAGCATTTT.

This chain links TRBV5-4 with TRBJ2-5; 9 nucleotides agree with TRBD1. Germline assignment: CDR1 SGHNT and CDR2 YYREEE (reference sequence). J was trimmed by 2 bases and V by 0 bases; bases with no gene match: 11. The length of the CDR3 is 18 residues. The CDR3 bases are TGTGCCAGCAGCTTGGCACCGAATCTCGGGACAGGGCAAGAGACCCAGTACTTC. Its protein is CASSLAPNLGTGQETQYF. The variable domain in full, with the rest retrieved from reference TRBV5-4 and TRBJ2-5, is ETGVTQSPTHLIKTRGQQVTLRCSSQSGHNTVSWYQQALGQGPQFIFQYYREEENGRGNFPPRFSGLQFPNYSSELNVNALELDDSALYLCASSLAPNLGTGQETQYFGPGTRLLVL.

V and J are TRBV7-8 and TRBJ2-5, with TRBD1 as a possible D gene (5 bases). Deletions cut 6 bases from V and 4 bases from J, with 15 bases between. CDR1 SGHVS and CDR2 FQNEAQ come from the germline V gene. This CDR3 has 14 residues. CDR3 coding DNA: TGTGCCAGCAGGTCCCGGGTGGGGCGAGAGACCCAGTACTTC. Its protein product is CASRSRVGRETQYF.

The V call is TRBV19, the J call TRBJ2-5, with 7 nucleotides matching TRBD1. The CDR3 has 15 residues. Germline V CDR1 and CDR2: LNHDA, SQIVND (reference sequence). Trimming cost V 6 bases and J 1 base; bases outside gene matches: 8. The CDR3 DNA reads TGTGCCAGTAGCGACAGGGCATCGCCCCAAGAGACCCAGTACTTC. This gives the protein CASSDRASPQETQYF.

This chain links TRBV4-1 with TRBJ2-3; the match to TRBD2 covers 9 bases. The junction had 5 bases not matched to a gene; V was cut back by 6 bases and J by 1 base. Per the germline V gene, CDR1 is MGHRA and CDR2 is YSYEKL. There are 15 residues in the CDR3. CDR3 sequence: CASRSSSGGTDTQYF. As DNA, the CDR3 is TGCGCCAGCAGGTCGTCTAGCGGGGGCACAGATACGCAGTATTTT.

The CDR3 sequence: CASTVGADYNEQFF. The DNA for the CDR3 is TGTGCCAGTACCGTGGGGGCAGACTACAATGAGCAGTTCTTC. The genes are TRBV19 and TRBJ2-1; possibly TRBD1 for D (6 bases). V was trimmed by 7 bases and J by 3 bases, leaving 13 bases between them. The CDR3 spans 14 residues. Germline CDR1 LNHDA, CDR2 SQIVND (reference sequence).

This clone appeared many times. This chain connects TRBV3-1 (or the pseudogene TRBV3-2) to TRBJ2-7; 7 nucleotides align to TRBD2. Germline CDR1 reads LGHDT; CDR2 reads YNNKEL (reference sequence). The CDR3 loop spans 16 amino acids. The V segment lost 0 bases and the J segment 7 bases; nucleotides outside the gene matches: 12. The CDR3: CASSQDLGAGRGEQYF. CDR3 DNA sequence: TGTGCCAGCAGCCAAGATCTTGGAGCGGGGCGGGGAGAGCAGTACTTC.

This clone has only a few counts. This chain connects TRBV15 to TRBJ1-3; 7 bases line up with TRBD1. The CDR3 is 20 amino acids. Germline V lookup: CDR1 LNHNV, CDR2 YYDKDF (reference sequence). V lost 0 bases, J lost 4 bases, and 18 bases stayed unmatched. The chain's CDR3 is CATSRDRSVQGMHRGNTIYF. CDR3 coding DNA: TGTGCCACCAGCAGAGATCGGTCCGTACAGGGGATGCATAGGGGAAACACCATATATTTT.

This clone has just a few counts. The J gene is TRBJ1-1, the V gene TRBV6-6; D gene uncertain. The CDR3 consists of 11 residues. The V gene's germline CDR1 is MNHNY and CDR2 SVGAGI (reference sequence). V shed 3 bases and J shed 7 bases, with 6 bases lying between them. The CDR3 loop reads CASSYSLEAFF. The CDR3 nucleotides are TGTGCCAGCAGTTATTCTCTTGAAGCTTTCTTT.

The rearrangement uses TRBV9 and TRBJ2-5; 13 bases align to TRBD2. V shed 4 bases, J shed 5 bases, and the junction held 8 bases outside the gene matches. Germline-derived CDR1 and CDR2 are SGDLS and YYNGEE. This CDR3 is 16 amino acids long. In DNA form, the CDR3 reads TGTGCCAGCAGCCCCCGGACTAGCGGGAGCCTGGAGACCCAGTACTTC. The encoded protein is CASSPRTSGSLETQYF.

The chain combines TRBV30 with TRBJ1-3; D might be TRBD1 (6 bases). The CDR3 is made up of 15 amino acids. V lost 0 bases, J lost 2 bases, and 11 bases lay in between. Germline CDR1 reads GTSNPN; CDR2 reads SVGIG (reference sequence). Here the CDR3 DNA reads TGTGCCTGGAGTGTACCAGGGGCGGCTGGAAACACCATATATTTT. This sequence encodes CAWSVPGAAGNTIYF.

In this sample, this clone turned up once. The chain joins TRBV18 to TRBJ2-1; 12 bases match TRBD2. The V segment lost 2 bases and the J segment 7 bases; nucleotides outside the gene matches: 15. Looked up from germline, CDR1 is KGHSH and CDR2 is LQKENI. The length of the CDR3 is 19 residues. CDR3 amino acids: CASSPVKASGRAVRNEQFF. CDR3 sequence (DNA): TGTGCCAGCTCACCAGTCAAGGCTAGCGGGAGGGCCGTGAGGAATGAGCAGTTCTTC.